The present T cell receptor beta chain was sequenced within a study of blood T cell repertoires in COVID-19. V was clipped by 5 bases and J by 3 bases, with 11 bases between them. The CDR3 runs to 14 residues. Looked up from germline, CDR1 is KGHDR and CDR2 is SFDVKD. Original processing notes: Scientists estimated how many nucleated cells there were by amplifying reference gene primers. Clones were sequenced by immunoSEQ multiplex PCR, and TCRdb holds only the in-frame ones, with some missing. That table furnishes V, J and clone size, whereas the DNA furnished D and trimming. The sample lists fewer than 350,000 clones; approximately 83% were seen once.

This clonotype was obtained from a man aged 25-45 years who had recovered from COVID-19. The sequenced material came from PBMCs or T cells enriched from blood (not recorded which). The gene calls are TRBV24-1 and TRBJ2-3; D may be TRBD2 (6 bases). The CDR3 loop is CATSGGVVTDTQYF. The CDR3 bases are TGTGCCACCAGTGGCGGGGTCGTGACAGATACGCAGTATTTT.